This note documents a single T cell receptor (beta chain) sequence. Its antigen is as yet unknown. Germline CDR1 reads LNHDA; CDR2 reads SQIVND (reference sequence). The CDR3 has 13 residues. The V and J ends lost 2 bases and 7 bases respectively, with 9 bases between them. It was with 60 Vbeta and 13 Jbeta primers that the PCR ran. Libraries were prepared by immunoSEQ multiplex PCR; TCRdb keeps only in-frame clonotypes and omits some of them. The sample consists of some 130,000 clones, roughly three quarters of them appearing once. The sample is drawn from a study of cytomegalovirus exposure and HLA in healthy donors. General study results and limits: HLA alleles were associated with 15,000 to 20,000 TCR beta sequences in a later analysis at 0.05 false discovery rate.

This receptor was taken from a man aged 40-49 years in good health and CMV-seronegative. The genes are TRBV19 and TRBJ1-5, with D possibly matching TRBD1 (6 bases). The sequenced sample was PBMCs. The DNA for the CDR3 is TGTGCCAGTAGTATAACAGGGAACCAGCCCCAGCATTTT. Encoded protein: CASSITGNQPQHF.